This T cell receptor (beta chain) derives from a study of shared clonotypes between healthy human individuals. This clone has a handful of counts. Germline assignment: CDR1 GTSNPN and CDR2 SVGIG (reference sequence). V lost 4 bases, J lost 1 base, and 10 bases lay in between. The CDR3 runs to 13 residues. The repertoire was sequenced with immunoSEQ multiplex PCR; TCRdb's copy has only in-frame clones and lacks some. The sample holds over 850,000 clones, 75% to 85% seen once. The TCR comes from a man aged 18 to 29 in good health. Some clones in this sample may be carry-over from other donors' samples. This sequence joins TRBV30 and TRBJ1-1, with D possibly matching TRBD1 (5 bases). Source material: memory CD4+ T cells from PBMCs. Regarding subset: CD45RA-negative fraction. CDR3 DNA: TGTGCCTGGACAGGGTATGAGAACACTGAAGCTTTCTTT. Translated: CAWTGYENTEAFF. Filled out from reference TRBV30 and TRBJ1-1, the complete variable domain reads SQTIHQWPATLVQPVGSPLSLECTVEGTSNPNLYWYRQAAGRGLQLLFYSVGIGQISSEVPQNLSASRPQDRQFILSSKKLLLSDSGFYLCAWTGYENTEAFFGQGTRLTVV.